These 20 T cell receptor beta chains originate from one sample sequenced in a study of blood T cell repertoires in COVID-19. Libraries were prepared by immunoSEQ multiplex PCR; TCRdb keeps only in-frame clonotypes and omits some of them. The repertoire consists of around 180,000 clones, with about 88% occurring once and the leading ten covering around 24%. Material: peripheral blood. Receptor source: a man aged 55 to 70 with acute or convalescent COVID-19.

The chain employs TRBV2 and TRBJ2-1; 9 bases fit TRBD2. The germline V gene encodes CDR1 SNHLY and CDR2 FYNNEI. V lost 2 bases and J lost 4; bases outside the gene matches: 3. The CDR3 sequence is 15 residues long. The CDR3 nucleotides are TGTGCCAGCAGTGAATTCAGCGGGAGGTACAATGAGCAGTTCTTC. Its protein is CASSEFSGRYNEQFF.

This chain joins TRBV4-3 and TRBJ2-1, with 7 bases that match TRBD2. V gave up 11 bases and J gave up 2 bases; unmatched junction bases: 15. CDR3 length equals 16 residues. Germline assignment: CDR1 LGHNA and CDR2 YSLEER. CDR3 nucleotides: TGCGCCCTCCAGCACCAGCGGGGACTTACCTACAATGAGCAGTTCTTC. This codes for CALQHQRGLTYNEQFF.

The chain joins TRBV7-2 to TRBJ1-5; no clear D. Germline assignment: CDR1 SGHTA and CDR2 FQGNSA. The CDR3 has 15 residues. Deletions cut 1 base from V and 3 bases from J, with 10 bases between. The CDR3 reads CASSLDGQFNQPQHF. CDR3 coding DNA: TGTGCCAGCAGCTTAGATGGGCAGTTCAATCAGCCCCAGCATTTT.

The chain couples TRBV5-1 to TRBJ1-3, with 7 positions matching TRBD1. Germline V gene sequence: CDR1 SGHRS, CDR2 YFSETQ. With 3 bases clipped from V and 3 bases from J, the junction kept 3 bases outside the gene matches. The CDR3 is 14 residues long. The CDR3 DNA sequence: TGCGCCAGCAGCTCGACAGGGAGTGGAAACACCATATATTTT. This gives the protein CASSSTGSGNTIYF.

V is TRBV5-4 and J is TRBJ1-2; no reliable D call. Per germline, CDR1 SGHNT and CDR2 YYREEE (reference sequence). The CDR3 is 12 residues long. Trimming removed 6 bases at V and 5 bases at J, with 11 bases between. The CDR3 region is CASTFGSYGYTF. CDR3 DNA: TGTGCCAGCACCTTCGGGTCGTATGGCTACACCTTC.

This CDR3 is CASRRRRDREETQYF. The CDR3 region has the DNA TGTGCCAGCAGACGTCGCCGGGACAGGGAAGAGACCCAGTACTTC. The chain joins TRBV2 to TRBJ2-5; 9 nucleotides line up with TRBD1. After removal of 6 bases from V and 3 bases from J, the junction contained 8 bases not matched to a gene. Germline V gene lookup returns CDR1 SNHLY and CDR2 FYNNEI. This CDR3 has 15 amino acids.

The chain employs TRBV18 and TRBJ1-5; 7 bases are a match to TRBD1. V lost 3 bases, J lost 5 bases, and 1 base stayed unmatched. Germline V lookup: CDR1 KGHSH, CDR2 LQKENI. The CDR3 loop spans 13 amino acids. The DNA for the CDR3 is TGTGCCAGCTCACCGGGACAGTATCAGCCCCAGCATTTT. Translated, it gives CASSPGQYQPQHF.

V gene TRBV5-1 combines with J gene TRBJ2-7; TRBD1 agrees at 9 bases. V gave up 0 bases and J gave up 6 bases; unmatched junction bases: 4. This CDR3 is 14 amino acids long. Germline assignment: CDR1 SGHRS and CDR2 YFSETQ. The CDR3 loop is CASSLGDRVSEQYF. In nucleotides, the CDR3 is TGCGCCAGCAGCTTGGGGGACAGGGTGAGCGAGCAGTACTTC.

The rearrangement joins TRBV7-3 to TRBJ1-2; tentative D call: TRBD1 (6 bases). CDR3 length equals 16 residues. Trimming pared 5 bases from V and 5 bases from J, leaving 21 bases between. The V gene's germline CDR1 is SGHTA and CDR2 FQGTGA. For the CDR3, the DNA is TGTGCCAGCAGCCCAGGGGACGAGGGATCAAGTTATGGCTACACCTTC. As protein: CASSPGDEGSSYGYTF.

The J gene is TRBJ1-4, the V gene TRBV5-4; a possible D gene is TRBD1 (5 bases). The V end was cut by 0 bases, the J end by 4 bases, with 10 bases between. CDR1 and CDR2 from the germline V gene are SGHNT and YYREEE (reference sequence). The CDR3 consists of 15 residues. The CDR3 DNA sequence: TGTGCCAGCAGCTTGGGGGCGGGGGATAATGAAAAACTGTTTTTT. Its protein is CASSLGAGDNEKLFF.

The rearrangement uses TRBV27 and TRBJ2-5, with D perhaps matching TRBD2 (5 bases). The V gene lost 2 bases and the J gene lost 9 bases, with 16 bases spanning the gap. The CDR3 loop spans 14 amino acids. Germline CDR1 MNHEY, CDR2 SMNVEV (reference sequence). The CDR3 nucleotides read TGTGCCAGCAGTTTACTTGCCAGCTTCGGGGCCCAGTACTTC. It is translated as CASSLLASFGAQYF.

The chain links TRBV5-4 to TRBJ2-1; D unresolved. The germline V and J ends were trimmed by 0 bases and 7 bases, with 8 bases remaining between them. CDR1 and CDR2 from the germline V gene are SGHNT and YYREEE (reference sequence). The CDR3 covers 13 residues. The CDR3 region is CASSLGAMNEQFF. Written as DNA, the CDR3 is TGTGCCAGCAGCTTGGGGGCCATGAATGAGCAGTTCTTC.

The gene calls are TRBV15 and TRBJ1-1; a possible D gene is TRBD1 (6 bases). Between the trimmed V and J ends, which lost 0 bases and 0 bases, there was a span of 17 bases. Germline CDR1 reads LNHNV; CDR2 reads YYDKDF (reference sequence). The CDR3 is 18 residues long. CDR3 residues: CATSRDPSGHRMNTEAFF. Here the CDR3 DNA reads TGTGCCACCAGCAGAGATCCGTCGGGACACCGGATGAACACTGAAGCTTTCTTT.

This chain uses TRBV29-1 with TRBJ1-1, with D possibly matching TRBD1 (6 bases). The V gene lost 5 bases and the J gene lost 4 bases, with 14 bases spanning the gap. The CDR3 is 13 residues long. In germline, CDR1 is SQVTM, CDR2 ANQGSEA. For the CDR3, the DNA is TGCAGCGTTCAACAGGGCCTCGGCACTGAAGCTTTCTTT. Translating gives CSVQQGLGTEAFF.

The CDR3 protein is CASSMGQGYEQYF. The DNA for the CDR3 is TGTGCCAGCAGCATGGGACAGGGCTACGAGCAGTACTTC. The V and J genes are TRBV6-5 and TRBJ2-7, with 9 bases that match TRBD1. Per the germline V gene, CDR1 is MNHEY and CDR2 is SVGAGI. The CDR3 sequence is 13 residues long. V lost 6 bases, J lost 3 bases, and 3 bases stayed unmatched.

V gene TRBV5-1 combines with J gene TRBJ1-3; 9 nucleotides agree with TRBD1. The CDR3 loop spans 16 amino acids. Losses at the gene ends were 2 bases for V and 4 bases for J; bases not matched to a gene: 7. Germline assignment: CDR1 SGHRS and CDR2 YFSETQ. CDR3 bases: TGCGCCAGCAGCTTTGGGGGGACAGGGCAAGGAAACACCATATATTTT. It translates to CASSFGGTGQGNTIYF.

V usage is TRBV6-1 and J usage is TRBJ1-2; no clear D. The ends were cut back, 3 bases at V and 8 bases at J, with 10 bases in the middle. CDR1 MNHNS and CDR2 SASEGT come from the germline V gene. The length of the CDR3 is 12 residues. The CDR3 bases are TGTGCCAGCAGTGACAGGTCTCGGGGCTACACCTTC. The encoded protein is CASSDRSRGYTF.

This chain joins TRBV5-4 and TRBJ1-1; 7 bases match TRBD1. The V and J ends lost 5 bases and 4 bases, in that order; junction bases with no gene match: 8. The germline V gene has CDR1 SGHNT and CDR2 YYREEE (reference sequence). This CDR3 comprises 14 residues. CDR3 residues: CASRVGQVGTEAFF. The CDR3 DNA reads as TGTGCCAGCAGGGTTGGACAGGTTGGCACTGAAGCTTTCTTT.

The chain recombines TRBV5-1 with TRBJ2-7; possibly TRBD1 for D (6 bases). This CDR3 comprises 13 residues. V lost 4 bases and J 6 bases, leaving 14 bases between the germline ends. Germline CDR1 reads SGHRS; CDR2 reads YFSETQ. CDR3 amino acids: CASSPTGTSEQYV. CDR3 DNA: TGCGCCAGCAGCCCAACAGGGACCTCCGAGCAGTACGTC.

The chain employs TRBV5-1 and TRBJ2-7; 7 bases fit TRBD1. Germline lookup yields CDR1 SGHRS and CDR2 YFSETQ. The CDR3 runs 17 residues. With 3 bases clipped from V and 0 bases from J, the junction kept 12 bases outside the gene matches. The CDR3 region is CASSSLSGTAISYEQYF. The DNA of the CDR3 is TGCGCCAGCAGCTCACTATCCGGGACAGCCATCTCCTACGAGCAGTACTTC.